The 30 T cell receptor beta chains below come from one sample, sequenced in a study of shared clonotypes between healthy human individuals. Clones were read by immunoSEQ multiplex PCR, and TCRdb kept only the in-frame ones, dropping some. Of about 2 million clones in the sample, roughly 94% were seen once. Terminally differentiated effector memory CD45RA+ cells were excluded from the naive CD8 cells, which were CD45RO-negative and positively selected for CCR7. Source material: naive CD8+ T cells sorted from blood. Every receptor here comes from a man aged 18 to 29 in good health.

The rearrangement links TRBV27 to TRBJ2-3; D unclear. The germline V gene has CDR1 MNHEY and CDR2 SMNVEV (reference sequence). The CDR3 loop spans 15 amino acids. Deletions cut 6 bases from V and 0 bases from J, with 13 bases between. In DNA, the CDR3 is TGTGCCAGCAGAATATTGACGGATAGCACAGATACGCAGTATTTT. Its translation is CASRILTDSTDTQYF.

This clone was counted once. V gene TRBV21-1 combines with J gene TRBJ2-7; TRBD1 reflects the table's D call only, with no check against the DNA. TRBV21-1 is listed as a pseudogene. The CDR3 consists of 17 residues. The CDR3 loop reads CASSKVYSGTGSYEQYF. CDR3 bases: TGTGCCAGCAGCAAAGTTTACTCCGGGACAGGGTCGTACGAGCAGTACTTC.

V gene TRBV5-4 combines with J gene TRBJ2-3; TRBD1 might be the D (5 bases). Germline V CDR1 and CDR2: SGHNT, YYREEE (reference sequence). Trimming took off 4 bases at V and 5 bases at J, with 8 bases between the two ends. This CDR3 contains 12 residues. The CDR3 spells CASSATVDTQYF. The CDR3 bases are TGTGCCAGCAGCGCGACAGTAGATACGCAGTATTTT.

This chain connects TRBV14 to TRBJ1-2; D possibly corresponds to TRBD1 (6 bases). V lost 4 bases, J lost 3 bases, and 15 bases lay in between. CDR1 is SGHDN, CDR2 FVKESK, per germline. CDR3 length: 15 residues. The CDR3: CASSPKGGGDYGYTF. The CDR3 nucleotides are TGTGCCAGCAGCCCCAAGGGAGGGGGGGACTATGGCTACACCTTC.

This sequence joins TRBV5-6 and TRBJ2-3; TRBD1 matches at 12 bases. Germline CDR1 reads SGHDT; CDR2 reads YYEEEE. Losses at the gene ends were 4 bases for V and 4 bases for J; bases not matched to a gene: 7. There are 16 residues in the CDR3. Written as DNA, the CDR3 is TGTGCCAGCAGCCCTGCCGGGACAGGGGGCGCAGATACGCAGTATTTT. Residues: CASSPAGTGGADTQYF. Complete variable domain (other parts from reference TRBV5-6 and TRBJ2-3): DAGVTQSPTHLIKTRGQQVTLRCSPKSGHDTVSWYQQALGQGPQFIFQYYEEEERQRGNFPDRFSGHQFPNYSSELNVNALLLGDSALYLCASSPAGTGGADTQYFGPGTRLTVL.

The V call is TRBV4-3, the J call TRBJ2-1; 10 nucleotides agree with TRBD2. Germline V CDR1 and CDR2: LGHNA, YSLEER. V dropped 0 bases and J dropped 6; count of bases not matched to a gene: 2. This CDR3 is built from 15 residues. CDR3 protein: CASSQDRTSGNEQFF. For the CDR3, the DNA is TGCGCCAGCAGCCAAGATAGGACTAGCGGCAATGAGCAGTTCTTC.

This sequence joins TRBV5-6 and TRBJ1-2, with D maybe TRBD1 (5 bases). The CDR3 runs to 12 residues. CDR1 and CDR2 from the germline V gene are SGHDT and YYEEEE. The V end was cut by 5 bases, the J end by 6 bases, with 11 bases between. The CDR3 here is CASSWGDDGYTF. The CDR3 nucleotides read TGTGCCAGCAGTTGGGGGGACGATGGCTACACCTTC. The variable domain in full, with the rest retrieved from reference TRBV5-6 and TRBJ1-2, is DAGVTQSPTHLIKTRGQQVTLRCSPKSGHDTVSWYQQALGQGPQFIFQYYEEEERQRGNFPDRFSGHQFPNYSSELNVNALLLGDSALYLCASSWGDDGYTFGSGTRLTVV.

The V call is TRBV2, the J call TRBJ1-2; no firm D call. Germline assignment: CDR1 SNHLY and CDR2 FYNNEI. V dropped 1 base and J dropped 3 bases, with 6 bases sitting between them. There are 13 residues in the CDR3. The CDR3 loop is CASSEGRDYGYTF. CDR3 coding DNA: TGTGCCAGCAGTGAAGGGAGGGACTATGGCTACACCTTC.

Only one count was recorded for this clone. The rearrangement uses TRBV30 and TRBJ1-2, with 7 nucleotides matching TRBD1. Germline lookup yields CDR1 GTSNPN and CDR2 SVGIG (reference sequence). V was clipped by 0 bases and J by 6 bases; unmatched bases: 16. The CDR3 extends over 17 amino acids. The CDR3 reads CAWSVGEGAPGWDGYTF. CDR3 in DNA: TGTGCCTGGAGTGTAGGGGAGGGGGCCCCTGGCTGGGATGGCTACACCTTC.

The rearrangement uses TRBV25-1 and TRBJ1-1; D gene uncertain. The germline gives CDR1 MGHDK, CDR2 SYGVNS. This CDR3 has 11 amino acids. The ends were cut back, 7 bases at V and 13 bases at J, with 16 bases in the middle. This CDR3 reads CASNRGRVLFF. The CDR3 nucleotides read TGTGCCAGCAACCGAGGGAGGGTGCTTTTCTTT.

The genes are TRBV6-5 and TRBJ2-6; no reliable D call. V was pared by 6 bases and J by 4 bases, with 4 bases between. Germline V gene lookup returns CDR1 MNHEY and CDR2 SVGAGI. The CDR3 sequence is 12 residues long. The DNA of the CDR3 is TGTGCCAGCAGCAAAGGGGCCAACGTCCTGACTTTC. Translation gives CASSKGANVLTF.

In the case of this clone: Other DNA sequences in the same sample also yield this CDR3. The DNA for the CDR3 is TGTGCCAGCAGCGTAGGTACAGGGGGCCACGAGCAGTACTTC. Protein product: CASSVGTGGHEQYF. V gene TRBV9 combines with J gene TRBJ2-7; 9 bases align to TRBD1. This CDR3 is 14 amino acids long. Per the germline V gene, CDR1 is SGDLS and CDR2 is YYNGEE. V lost 0 bases and J lost 5; bases outside the gene matches: 3.

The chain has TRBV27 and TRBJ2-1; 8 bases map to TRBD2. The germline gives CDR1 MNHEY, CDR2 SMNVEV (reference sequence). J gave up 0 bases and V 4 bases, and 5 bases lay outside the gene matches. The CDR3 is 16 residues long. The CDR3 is CASSSVAGSSYNEQFF. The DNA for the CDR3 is TGTGCCAGCAGTTCCGTAGCGGGGAGCTCCTACAATGAGCAGTTCTTC.

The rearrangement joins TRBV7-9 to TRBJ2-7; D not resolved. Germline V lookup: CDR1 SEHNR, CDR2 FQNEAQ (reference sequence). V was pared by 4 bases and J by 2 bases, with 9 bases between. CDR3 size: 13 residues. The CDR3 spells CASSSIAPYEQYF. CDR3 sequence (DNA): TGTGCCAGCAGCTCCATAGCACCCTACGAGCAGTACTTC.

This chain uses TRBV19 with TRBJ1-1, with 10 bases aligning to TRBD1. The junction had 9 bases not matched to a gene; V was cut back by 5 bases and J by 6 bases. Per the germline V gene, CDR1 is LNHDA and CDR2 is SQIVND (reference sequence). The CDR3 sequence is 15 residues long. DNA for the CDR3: TGTGCCAGTAGTCCCCGGGGACAGGGGTCTCCTGAAGCTTTCTTT. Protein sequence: CASSPRGQGSPEAFF.

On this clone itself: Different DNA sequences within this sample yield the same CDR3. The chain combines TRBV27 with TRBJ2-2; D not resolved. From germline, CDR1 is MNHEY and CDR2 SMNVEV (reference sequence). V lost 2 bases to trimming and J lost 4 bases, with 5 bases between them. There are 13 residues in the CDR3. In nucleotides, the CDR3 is TGTGCCAGCAGTTTAACCAGCACCGGGGAGCTGTTTTTT. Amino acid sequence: CASSLTSTGELFF.

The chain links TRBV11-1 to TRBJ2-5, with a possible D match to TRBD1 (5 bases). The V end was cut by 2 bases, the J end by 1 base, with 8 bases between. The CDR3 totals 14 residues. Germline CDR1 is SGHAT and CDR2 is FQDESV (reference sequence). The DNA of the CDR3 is TGTGCCAGCAGCTTACAGGGCCCCCAAGAGACCCAGTACTTC. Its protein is CASSLQGPQETQYF.

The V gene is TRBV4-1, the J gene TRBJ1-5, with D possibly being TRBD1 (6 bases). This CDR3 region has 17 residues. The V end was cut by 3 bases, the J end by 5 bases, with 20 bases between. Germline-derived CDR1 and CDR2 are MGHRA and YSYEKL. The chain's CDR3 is CASSHQRTTGGDQPQHF. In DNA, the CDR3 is TGCGCCAGCAGCCATCAGAGAACGACAGGAGGCGATCAGCCCCAGCATTTT.

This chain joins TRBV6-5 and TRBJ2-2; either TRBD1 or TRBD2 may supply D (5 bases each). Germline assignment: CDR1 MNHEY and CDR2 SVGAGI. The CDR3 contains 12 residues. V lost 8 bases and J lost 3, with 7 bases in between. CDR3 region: CASGGYTGELFF. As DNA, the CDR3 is TGTGCCAGCGGGGGATACACCGGGGAGCTGTTTTTT.

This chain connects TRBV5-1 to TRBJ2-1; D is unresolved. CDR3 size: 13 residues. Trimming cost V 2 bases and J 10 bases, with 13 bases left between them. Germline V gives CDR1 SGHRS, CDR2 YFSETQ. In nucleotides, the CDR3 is TGCGCCAGCAGCTTCCTGGGGTCCAAGGAGCAGTTCTTC. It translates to CASSFLGSKEQFF.

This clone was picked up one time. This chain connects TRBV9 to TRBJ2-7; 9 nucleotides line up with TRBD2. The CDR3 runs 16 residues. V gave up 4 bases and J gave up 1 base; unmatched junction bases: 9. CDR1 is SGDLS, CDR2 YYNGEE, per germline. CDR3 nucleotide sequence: TGTGCCAGCAGCCCGAGCGGGAGGACCTCTTCCTACGAGCAGTACTTC. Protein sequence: CASSPSGRTSSYEQYF.

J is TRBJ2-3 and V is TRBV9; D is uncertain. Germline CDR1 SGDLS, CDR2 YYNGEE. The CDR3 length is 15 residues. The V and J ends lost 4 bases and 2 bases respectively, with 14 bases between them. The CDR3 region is CASSSPGGDTDTQYF. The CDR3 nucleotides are TGTGCCAGCAGCAGTCCGGGCGGTGACACAGATACGCAGTATTTT.

The CDR3: CSVGHGHLQETQYF. CDR3 bases: TGCAGCGTTGGCCACGGACACCTCCAAGAGACCCAGTACTTC. The chain carries TRBV29-1 and TRBJ2-5; TRBD1 might be the D (5 bases). CDR1 is SQVTM, CDR2 ANQGSEA, per germline. The germline V and J ends were trimmed by 4 bases and 1 base, with 13 bases remaining between them. The CDR3 sequence is 14 residues long.

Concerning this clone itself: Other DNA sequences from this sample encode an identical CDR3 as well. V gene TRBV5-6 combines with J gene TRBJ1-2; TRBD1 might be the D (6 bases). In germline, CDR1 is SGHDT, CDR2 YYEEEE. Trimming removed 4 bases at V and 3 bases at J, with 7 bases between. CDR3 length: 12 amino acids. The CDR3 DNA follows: TGTGCCAGCAGCCGACAGGACTATGGCTACACCTTC. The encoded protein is CASSRQDYGYTF.

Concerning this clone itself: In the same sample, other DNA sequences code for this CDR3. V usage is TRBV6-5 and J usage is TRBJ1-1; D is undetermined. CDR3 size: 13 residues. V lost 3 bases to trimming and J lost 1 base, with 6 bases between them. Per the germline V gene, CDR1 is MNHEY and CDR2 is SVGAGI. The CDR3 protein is CASSYLENTEAFF. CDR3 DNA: TGTGCCAGCAGTTATTTAGAGAACACTGAAGCTTTCTTT.

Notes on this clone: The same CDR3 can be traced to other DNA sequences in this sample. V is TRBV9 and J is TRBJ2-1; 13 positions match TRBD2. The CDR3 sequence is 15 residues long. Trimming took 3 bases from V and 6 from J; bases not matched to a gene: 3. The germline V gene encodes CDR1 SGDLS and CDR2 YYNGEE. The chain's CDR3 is CASSAGLAGANEQFF. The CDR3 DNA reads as TGTGCCAGCAGCGCCGGACTAGCGGGAGCCAATGAGCAGTTCTTC.

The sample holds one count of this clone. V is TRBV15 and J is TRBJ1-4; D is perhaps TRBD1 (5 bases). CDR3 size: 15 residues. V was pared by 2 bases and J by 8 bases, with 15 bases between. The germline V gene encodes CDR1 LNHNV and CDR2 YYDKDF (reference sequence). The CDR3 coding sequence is TGTGCCACCAGCAGATTGTTCAGGGTTGAGGAAAAACTGTTTTTT. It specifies CATSRLFRVEEKLFF. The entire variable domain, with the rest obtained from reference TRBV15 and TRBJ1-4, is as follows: DAMVIQNPRYQVTQFGKPVTLSCSQTLNHNVMYWYQQKSSQAPKLLFHYYDKDFNNEADTPDNFQSRRPNTSFCFLDIRSPGLGDTAMYLCATSRLFRVEEKLFFGSGTQLSVL.

The CDR3 here is CASSTNREGNEKLFF. The DNA for the CDR3 is TGTGCCAGCAGCACAAACAGGGAGGGAAATGAAAAACTGTTTTTT. The rearrangement links TRBV9 to TRBJ1-4; tentatively, D is TRBD1 (6 bases). The V gene's germline CDR1 is SGDLS and CDR2 YYNGEE. V shed 4 bases and J shed 5 bases, with 15 bases lying between them. The CDR3 is 15 amino acids.

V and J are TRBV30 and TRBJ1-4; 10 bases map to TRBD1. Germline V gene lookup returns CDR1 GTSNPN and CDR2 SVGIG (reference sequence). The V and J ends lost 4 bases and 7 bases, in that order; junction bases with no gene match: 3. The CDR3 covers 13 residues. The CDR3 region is CAWTGQGTEKLFF. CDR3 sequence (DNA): TGTGCCTGGACGGGACAGGGGACTGAAAAACTGTTTTTT.

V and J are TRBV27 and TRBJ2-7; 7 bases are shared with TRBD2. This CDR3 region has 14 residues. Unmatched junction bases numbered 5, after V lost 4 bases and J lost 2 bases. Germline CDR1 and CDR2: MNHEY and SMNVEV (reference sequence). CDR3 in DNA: TGTGCCAGCAGTTATTCCCGGGAGGCCTACGAGCAGTACTTC. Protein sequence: CASSYSREAYEQYF.